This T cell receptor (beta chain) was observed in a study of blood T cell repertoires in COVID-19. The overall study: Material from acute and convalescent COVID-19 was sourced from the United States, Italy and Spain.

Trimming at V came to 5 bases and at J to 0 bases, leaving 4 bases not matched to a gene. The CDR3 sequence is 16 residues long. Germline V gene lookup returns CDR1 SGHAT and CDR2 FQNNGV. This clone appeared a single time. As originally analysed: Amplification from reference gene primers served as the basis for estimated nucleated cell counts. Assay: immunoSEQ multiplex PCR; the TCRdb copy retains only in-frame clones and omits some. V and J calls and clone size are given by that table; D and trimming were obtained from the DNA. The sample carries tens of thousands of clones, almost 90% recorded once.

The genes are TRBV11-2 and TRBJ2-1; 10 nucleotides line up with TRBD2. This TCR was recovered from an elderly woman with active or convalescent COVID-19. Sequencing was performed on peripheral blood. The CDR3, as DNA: TGTGCCAGCAGCGGAGCGGGGGGGAGCTCCTACAATGAGCAGTTCTTC. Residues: CASSGAGGSSYNEQFF.